Given below is one T cell receptor beta chain in context. This CDR3 spans 15 amino acids. V shed 2 bases and J 5 bases; nucleotides not matched to a gene: 5. CDR1 is SGHDT and CDR2 is YYEEEE in the germline V gene. The assay was immunoSEQ multiplex PCR, and TCRdb's table has in-frame clones only and misses some. The top ten hold about 9.4% of the sample, which has roughly 69,000 clones, about four fifths seen once. The data are from a study of OX40 agonist ivuxolimab in advanced cancers. Study information: Ivuxolimab, an agonistic anti-OX40 (CD134) antibody, was given to patients. People in dose escalation had one of these cancers: hepatocellular carcinoma, melanoma, renal cell or head and neck cancer.

The source was CD4+ or CD8+ T cells sorted from blood, collected in a trial of the OX40 agonist ivuxolimab. The receptor was derived from an adult with an advanced solid tumor such as melanoma, head and neck, liver or kidney cancer. The V gene is TRBV5-6, the J gene TRBJ2-1, with 9 bases fitting TRBD1. The CDR3 spells CASSFRDRVDNEQFF. The DNA for the CDR3 is TGTGCCAGCAGCTTCCGGGACAGGGTAGACAATGAGCAGTTCTTC. The full variable domain, in which reference TRBV5-6 and TRBJ2-1 provide the parts outside the CDR3, is DAGVTQSPTHLIKTRGQQVTLRCSPKSGHDTVSWYQQALGQGPQFIFQYYEEEERQRGNFPDRFSGHQFPNYSSELNVNALLLGDSALYLCASSFRDRVDNEQFFGPGTRLTVL.